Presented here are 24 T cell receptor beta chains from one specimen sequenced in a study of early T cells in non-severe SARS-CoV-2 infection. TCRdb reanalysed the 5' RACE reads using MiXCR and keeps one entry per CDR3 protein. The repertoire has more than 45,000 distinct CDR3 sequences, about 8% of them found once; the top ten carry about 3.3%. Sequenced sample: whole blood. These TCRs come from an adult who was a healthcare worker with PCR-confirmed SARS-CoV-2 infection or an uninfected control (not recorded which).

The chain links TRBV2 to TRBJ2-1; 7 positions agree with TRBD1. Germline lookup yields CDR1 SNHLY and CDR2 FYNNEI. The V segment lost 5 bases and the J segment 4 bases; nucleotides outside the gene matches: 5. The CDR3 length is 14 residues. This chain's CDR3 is CASSKGQTYNEQFF. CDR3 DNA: TGTGCCAGCAGTAAGGGACAGACTTACAATGAGCAGTTCTTC.

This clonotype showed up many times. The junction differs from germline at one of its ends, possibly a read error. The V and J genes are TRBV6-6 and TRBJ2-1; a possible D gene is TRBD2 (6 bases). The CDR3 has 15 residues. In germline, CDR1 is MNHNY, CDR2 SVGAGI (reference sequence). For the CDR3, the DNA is TGTGCCAGCAGCACCACCCGGGACTCCCACAATGAGCAGTTCTTC. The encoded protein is CASSTTRDSHNEQFF.

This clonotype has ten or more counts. The CDR3 loop reads CASSPLTGGFNEQFF. In DNA form, the CDR3 reads TGTGCCAGCTCACCACTAACGGGGGGGTTCAATGAGCAGTTCTTC. The chain uses TRBV18 and TRBJ2-1, with 8 bases that match TRBD2. The CDR3 is made up of 15 amino acids. From germline, CDR1 is KGHSH and CDR2 LQKENI. The V and J ends lost 1 base and 6 bases, in that order; junction bases with no gene match: 5.

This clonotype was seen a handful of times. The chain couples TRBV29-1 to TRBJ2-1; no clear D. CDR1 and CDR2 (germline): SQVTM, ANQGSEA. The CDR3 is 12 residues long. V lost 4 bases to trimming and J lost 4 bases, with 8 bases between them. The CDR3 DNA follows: TGCAGCGTTGGTACAGAGTACAATGAGCAGTTCTTC. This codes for CSVGTEYNEQFF.

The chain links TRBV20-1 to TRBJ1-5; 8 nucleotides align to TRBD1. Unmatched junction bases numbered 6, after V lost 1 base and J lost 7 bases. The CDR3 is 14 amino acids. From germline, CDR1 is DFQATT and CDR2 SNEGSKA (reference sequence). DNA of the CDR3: TGCAGTGCTAGAGGCGGACAGGGAGGCCAGCCCCAGCATTTT. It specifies CSARGGQGGQPQHF.

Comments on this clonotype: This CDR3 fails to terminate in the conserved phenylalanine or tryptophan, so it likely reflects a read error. CDR3 region: CASSYLTEQYY. DNA for the CDR3: TGTGCCAGCAGTTATCTGACAGAGCAGTACTAC. This rearrangement joins TRBV28 to TRBJ2-7, with D unresolved. This CDR3 spans 11 amino acids. Germline V CDR1 and CDR2: MDHEN, SYDVKM. The V and J ends lost 4 bases and 7 bases respectively, with 8 bases between them.

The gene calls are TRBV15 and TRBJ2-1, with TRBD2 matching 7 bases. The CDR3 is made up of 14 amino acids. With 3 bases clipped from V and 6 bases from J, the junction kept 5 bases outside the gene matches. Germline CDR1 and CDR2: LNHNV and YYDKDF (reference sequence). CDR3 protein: CATSSRSGGNEQFF. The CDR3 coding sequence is TGTGCCACCAGCAGCAGGTCGGGAGGCAATGAGCAGTTCTTC. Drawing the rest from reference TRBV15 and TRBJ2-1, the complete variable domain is DAMVIQNPRYQVTQFGKPVTLSCSQTLNHNVMYWYQQKSSQAPKLLFHYYDKDFNNEADTPDNFQSRRPNTSFCFLDIRSPGLGDTAMYLCATSSRSGGNEQFFGPGTRLTVL.

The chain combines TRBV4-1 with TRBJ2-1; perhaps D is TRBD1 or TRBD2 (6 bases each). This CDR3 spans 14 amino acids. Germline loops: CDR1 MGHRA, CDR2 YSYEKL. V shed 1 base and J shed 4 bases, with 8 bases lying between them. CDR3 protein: CASSQGGGYNEQFF. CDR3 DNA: TGCGCCAGCAGCCAAGGAGGGGGGTACAATGAGCAGTTCTTC.

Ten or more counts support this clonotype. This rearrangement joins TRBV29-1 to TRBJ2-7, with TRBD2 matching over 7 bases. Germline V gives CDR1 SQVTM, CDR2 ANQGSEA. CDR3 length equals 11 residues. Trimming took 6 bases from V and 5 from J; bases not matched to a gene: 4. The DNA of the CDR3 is TGCAGCGTCCTGGGAGGGGACGAGCAGTACTTC. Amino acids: CSVLGGDEQYF.

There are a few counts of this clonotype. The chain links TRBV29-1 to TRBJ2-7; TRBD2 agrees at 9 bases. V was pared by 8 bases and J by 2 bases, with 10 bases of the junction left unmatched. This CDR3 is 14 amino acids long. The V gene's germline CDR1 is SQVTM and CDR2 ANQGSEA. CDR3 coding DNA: TGCAGCCCCGTTAGGCGGGAGGGTACCTACGAGCAGTACTTC. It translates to CSPVRREGTYEQYF.

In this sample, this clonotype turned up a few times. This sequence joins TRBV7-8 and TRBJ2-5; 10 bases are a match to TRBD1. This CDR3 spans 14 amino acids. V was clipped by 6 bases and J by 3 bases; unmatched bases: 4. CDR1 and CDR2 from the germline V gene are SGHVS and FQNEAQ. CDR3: CASRFGTGEETQYF. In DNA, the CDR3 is TGTGCCAGCAGATTTGGGACAGGGGAAGAGACCCAGTACTTC.

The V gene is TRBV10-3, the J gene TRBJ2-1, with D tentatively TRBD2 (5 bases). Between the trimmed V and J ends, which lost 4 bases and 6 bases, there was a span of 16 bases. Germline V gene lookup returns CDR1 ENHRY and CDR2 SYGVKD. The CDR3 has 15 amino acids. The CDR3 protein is CAISADFSLGNEQFF. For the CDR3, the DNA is TGTGCCATCAGTGCGGACTTCTCCTTGGGCAATGAGCAGTTCTTC.

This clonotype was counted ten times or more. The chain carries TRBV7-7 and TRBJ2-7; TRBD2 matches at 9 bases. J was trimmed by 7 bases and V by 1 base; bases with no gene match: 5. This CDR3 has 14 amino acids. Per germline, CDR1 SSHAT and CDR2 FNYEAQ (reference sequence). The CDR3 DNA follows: TGTGCCAGCAGCTTAGGGACTAGCGCGCGGGAGCAGTACTTC. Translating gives CASSLGTSAREQYF. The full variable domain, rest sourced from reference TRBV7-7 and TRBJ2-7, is GAGVSQSPRYKVTKRGQDVTLRCDPISSHATLYWYQQALGQGPEFLTYFNYEAQPDKSGLPSDRFSAERPEGSISTLTIQRTEQRDSAMYRCASSLGTSAREQYFGPGTRLTVT.

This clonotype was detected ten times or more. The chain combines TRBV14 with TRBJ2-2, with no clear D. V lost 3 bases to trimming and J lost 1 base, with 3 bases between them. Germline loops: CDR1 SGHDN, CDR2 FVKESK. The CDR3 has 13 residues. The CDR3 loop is CASSHQNTGELFF. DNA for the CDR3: TGTGCCAGCAGCCATCAGAACACCGGGGAGCTGTTTTTT.

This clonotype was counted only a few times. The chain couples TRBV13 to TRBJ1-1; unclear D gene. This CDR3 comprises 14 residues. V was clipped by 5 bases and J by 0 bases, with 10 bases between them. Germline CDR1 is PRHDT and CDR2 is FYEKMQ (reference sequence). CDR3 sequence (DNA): TGTGCCAGCAGCCCCCGGCGTCTGAACACTGAAGCTTTCTTT. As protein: CASSPRRLNTEAFF.

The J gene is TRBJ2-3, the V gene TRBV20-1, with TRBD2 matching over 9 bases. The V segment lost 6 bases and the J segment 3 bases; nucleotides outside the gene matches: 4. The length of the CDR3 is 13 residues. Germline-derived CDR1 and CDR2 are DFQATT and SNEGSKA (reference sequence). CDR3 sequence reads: CSARTSATDTQYF. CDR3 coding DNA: TGCAGTGCCCGGACTAGCGCTACAGATACGCAGTATTTT.

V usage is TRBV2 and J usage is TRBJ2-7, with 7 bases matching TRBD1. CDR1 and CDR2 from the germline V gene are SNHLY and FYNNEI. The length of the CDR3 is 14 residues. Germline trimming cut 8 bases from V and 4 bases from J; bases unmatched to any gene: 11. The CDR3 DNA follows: TGTGCCAGCGGAGAACGGACAGGACCTTACGAGCAGTACTTC. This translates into CASGERTGPYEQYF.

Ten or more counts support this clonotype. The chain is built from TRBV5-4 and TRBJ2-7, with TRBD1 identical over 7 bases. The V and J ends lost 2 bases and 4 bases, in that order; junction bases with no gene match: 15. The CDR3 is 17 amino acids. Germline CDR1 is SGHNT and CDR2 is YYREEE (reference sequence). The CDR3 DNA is TGTGCCAGCAGCTTACAAACCCGGACAGGCCCTCGTTACGAGCAGTACTTC. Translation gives CASSLQTRTGPRYEQYF. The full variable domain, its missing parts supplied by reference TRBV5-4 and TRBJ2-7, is ETGVTQSPTHLIKTRGQQVTLRCSSQSGHNTVSWYQQALGQGPQFIFQYYREEENGRGNFPPRFSGLQFPNYSSELNVNALELDDSALYLCASSLQTRTGPRYEQYFGPGTRLTVT.

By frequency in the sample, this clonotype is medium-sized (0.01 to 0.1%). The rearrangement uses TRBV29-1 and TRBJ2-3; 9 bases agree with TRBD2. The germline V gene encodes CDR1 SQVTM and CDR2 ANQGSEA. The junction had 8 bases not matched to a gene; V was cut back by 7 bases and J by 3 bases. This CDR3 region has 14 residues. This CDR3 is CSASRLAATDTQYF. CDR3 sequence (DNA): TGCAGCGCCTCCCGACTAGCGGCAACAGATACGCAGTATTTT.

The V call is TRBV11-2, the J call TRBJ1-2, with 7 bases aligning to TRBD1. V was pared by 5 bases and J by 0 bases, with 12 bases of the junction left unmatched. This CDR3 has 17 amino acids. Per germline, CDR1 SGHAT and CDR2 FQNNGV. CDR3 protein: CASSPRPGQLANYGYTF. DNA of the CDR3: TGTGCCAGCAGCCCCCGACCGGGACAGTTAGCTAACTATGGCTACACCTTC.

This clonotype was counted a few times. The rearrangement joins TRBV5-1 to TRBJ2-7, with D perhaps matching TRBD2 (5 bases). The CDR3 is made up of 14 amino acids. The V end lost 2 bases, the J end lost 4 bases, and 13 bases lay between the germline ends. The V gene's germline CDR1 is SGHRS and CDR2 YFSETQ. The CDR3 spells CASSFAGNQYEQYF. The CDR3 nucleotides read TGCGCCAGCAGCTTCGCCGGGAATCAATACGAGCAGTACTTC. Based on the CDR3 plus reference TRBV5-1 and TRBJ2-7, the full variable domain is KAGVTQTPRYLIKTRGQQVTLSCSPISGHRSVSWYQQTPGQGLQFLFEYFSETQRNKGNFPGRFSGRQFSNSRSEMNVSTLELGDSALYLCASSFAGNQYEQYFGPGTRLTVT.

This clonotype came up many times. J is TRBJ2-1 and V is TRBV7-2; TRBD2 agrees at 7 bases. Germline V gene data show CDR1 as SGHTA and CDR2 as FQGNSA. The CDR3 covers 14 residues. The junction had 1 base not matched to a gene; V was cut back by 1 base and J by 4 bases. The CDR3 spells CASSLERGYNEQFF. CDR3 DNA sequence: TGTGCCAGCAGCTTAGAGCGGGGTTACAATGAGCAGTTCTTC.

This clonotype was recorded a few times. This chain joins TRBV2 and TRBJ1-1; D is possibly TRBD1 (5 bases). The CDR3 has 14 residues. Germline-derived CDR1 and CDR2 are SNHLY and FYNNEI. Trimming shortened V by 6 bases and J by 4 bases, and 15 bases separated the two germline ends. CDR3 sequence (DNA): TGTGCCAGCAGGCCCTCCGCGGGGGGCACTGAAGCTTTCTTT. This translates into CASRPSAGGTEAFF.

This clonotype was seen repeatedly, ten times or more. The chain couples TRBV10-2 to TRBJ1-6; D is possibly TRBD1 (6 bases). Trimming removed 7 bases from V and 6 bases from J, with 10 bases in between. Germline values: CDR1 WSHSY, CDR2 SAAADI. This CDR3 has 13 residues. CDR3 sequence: CASTQGPNSPLHF. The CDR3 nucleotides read TGCGCCAGCACTCAGGGGCCTAATTCACCCCTCCACTTT.